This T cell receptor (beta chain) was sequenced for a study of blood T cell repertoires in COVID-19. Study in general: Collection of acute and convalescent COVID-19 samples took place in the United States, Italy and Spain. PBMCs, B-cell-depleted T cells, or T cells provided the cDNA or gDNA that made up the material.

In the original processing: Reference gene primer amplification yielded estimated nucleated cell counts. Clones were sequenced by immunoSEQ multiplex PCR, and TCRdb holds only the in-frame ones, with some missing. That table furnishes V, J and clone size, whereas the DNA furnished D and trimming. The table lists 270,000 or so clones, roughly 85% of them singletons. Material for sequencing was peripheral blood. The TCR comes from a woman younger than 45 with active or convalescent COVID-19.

In DNA form, the CDR3 reads TGTGCCAGTAGTATATCATCCCTCTGGGACAGGACCGGGGAGCTGTTTTTT. It is translated as CASSISSLWDRTGELFF. V gene TRBV19 combines with J gene TRBJ2-2; 8 bases match TRBD1. The CDR3 extends over 17 amino acids. CDR1 is LNHDA, CDR2 SQIVND, per germline (reference sequence). V shed 2 bases, J shed 5 bases, and the junction held 10 bases outside the gene matches.